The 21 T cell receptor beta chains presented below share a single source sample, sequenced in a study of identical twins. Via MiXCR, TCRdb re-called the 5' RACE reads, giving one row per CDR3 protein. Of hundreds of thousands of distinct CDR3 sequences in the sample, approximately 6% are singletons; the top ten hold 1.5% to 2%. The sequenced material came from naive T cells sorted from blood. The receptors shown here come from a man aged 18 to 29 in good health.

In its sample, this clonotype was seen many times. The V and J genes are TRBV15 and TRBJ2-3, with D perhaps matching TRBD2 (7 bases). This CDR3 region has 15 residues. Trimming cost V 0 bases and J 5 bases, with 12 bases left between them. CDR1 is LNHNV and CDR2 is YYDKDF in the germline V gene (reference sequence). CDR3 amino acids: CATSREGGAQDTQYF. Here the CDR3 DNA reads TGTGCCACCAGCAGAGAGGGGGGGGCCCAAGATACGCAGTATTTT.

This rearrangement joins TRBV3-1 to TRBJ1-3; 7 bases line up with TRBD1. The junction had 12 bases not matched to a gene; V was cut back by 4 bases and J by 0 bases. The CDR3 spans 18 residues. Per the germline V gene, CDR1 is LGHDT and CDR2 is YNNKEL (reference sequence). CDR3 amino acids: CASSLQRDSRSSGNTIYF. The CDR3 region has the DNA TGTGCCAGCAGCCTACAACGGGACAGCCGAAGCTCTGGAAACACCATATATTTT.

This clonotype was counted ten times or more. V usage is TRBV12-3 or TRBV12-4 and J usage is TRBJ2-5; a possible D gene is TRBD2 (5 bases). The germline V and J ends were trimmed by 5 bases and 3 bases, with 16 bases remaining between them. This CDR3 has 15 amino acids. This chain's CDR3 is CASSLLESGKETQYF. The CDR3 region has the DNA TGTGCCAGCAGTCTACTAGAGTCGGGCAAAGAGACCCAGTACTTC.

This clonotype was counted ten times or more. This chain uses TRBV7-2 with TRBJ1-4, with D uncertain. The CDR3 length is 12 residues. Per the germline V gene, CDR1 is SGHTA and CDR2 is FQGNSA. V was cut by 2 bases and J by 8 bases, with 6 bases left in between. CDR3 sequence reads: CASSLRAEKLFF. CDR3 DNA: TGTGCCAGCAGCTTAAGGGCGGAAAAACTGTTTTTT.

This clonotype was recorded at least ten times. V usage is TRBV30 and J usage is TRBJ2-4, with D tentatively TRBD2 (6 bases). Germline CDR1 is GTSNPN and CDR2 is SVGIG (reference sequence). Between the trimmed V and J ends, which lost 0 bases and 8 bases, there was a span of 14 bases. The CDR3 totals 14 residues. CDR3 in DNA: TGTGCCTGGAGTGTCCGGGGCACGGGAGACATTCAGTACTTC. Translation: CAWSVRGTGDIQYF.

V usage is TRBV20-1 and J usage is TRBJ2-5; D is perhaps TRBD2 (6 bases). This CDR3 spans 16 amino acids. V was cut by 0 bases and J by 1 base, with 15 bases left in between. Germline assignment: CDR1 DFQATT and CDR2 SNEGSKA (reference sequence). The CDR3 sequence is CSAREDLPGVQETQYF. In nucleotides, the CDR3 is TGCAGTGCTAGAGAGGACTTGCCGGGGGTCCAAGAGACCCAGTACTTC.

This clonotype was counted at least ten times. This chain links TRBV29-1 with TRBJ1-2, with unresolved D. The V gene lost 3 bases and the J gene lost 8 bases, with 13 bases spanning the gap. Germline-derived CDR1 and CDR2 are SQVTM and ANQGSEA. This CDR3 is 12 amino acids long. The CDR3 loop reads CSVDRQGNGYTF. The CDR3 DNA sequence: TGCAGCGTTGACCGGCAAGGTAACGGCTACACCTTC.

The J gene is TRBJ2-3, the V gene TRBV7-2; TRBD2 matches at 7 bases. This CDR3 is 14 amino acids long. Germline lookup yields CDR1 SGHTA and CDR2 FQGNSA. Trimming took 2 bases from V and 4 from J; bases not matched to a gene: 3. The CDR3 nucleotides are TGTGCCAGCAGCTTAAGCGGGGATGCAGATACGCAGTATTTT. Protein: CASSLSGDADTQYF.

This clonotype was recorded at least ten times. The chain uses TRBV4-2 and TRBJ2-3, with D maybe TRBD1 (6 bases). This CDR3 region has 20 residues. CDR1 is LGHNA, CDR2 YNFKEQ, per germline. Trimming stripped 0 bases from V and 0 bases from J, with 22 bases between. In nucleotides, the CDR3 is TGTGCCAGCAGCCAAGAATGGGGCCTCCAGGGGTACACAAGCACAGATACGCAGTATTTT. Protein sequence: CASSQEWGLQGYTSTDTQYF.

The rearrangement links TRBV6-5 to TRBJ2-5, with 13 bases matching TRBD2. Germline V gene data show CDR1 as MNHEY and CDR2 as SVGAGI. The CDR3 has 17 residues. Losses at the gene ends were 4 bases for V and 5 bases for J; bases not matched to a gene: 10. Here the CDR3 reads CASSWTSGRGVGETQYF. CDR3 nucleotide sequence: TGTGCCAGCAGTTGGACTAGCGGGAGAGGTGTGGGGGAGACCCAGTACTTC.

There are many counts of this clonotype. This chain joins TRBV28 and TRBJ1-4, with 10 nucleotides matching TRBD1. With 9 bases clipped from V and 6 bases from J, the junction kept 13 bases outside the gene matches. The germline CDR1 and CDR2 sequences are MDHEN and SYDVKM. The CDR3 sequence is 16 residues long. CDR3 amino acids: CASRTPGQGRDEKLFF. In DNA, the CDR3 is TGTGCCAGTAGAACGCCGGGACAGGGGAGGGATGAAAAACTGTTTTTT.

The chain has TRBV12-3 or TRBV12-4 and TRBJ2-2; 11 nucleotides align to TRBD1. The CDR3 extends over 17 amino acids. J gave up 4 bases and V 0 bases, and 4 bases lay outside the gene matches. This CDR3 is CASSLAGQGVSTGELFF. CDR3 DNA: TGTGCCAGCAGTTTAGCGGGACAGGGGGTTTCCACCGGGGAGCTGTTTTTT.

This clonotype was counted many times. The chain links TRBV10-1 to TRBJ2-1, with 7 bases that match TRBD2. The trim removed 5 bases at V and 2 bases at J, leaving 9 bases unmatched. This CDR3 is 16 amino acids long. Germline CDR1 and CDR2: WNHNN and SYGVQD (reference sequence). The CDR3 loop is CASSTNSGPTYNEQFF. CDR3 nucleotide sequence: TGCGCCAGCAGTACTAATAGCGGGCCCACCTACAATGAGCAGTTCTTC.

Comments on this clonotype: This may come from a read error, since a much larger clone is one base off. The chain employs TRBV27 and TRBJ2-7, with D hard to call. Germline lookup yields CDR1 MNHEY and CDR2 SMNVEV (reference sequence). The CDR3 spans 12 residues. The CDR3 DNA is TGCGACAACCCCGGCAGAGCCTACGAGCAGTACTTC. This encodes CDNPGRAYEQYF.

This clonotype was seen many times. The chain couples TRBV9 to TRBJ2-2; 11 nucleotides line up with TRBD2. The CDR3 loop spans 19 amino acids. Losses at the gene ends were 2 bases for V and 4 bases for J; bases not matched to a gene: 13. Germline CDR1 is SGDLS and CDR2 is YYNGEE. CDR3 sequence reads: CASSVPALAGESSTGELFF. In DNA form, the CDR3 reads TGTGCCAGCAGCGTGCCGGCACTAGCGGGAGAATCGAGCACCGGGGAGCTGTTTTTT.

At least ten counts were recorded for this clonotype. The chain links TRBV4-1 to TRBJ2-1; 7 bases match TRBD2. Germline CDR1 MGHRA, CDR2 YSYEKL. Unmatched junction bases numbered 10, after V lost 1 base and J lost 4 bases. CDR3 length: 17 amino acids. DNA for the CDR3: TGCGCCAGCAGCCAAGTAGATCGGGACTACGATTACAATGAGCAGTTCTTC. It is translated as CASSQVDRDYDYNEQFF.

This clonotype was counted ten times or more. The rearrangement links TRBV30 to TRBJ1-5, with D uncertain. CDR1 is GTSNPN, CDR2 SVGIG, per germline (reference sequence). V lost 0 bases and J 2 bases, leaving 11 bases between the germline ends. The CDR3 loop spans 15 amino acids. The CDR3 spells CAWSVRGRGNQPQHF. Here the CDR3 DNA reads TGTGCCTGGAGTGTACGGGGTAGGGGCAATCAGCCCCAGCATTTT.

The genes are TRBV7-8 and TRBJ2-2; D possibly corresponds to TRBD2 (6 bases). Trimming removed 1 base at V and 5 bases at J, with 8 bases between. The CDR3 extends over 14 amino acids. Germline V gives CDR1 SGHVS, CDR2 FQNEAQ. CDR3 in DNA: TGTGCCAGCAGCTTAGAGGGACTGACCGGGGAGCTGTTTTTT. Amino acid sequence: CASSLEGLTGELFF.

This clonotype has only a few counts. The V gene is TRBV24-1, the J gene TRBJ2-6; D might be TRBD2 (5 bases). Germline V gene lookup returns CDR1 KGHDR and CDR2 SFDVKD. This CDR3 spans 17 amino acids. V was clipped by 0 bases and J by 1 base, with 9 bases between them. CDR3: CATSDLQSGSGANVLTF. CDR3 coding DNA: TGTGCCACCAGTGATTTGCAATCGGGGTCTGGGGCCAACGTCCTGACTTTC.

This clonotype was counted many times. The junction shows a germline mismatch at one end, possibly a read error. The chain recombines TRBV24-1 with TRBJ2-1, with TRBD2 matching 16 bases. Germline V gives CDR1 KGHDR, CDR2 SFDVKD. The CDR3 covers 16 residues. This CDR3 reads CATSALGTSGRDEQFF. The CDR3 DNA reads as TGTGCCACCAGTGCTTTGGGGACTAGCGGGAGGGATGAGCAGTTCTTC.

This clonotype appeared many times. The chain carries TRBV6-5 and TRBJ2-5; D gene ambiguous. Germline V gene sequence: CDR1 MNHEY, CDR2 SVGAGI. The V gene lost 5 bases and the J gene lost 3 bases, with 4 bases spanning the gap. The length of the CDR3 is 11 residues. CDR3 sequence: CASSHKETQYF. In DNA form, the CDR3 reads TGTGCCAGCAGTCATAAAGAGACCCAGTACTTC.